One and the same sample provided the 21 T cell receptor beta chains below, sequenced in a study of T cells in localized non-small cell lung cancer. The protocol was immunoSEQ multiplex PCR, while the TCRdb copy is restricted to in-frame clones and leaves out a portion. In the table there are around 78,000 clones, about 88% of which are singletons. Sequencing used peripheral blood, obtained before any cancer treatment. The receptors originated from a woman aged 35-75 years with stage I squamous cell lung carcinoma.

CDR3 region: CASSFAPTDEAFF. CDR3 DNA sequence: TGTGCCAGCAGCTTTGCCCCTACAGATGAAGCTTTCTTT. The chain combines TRBV5-8 with TRBJ1-1; D is undetermined. The V end was cut by 2 bases, the J end by 7 bases, with 12 bases between. The V gene's germline CDR1 is SGHTS and CDR2 YDEGEE. This CDR3 contains 13 residues.

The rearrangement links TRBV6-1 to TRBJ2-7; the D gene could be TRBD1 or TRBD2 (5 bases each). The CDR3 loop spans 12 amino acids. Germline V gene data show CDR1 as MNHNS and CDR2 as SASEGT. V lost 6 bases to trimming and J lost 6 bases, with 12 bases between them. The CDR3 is CASRRGTVEQYF. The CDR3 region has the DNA TGTGCCAGCAGACGAGGGACGGTCGAGCAGTACTTC.

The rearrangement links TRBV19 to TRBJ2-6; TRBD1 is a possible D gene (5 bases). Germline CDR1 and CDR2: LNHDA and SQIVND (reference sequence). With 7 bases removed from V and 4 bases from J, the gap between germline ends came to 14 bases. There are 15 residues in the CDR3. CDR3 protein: CASTNPGFGANVLTF. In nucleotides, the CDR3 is TGTGCCAGTACCAACCCAGGGTTCGGGGCCAACGTCCTGACTTTC.

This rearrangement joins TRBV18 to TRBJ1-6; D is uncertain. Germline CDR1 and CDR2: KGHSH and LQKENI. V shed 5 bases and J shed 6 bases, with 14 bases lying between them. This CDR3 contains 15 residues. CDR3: CASSVQDGRNSPLHF. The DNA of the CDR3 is TGTGCCAGCTCAGTCCAAGACGGACGTAATTCACCCCTCCACTTT.

CDR3 amino acids: CASSQTGQTEAFF. DNA for the CDR3: TGCGCCAGCAGCCAAACTGGACAGACCGAAGCTTTCTTT. The rearrangement links TRBV4-1 to TRBJ1-1, with D possibly being TRBD1 (6 bases). Trimming left V 2 bases short and J 8 bases short, with 12 bases between. CDR3 length equals 13 residues. Germline values: CDR1 MGHRA, CDR2 YSYEKL.

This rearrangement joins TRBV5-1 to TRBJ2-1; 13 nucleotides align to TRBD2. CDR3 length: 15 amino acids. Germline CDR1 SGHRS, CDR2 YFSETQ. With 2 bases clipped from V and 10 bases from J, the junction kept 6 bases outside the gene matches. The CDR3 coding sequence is TGCGCCAGCAGCTTCCGGACTAGCGGGGGACGAGAGCAGTTCTTC. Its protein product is CASSFRTSGGREQFF.

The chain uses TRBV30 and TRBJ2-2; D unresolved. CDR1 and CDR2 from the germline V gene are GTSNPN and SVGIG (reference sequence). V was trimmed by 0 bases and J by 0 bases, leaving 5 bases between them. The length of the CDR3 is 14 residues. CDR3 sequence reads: CAWSVGPNTGELFF. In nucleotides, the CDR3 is TGTGCCTGGAGTGTCGGACCGAACACCGGGGAGCTGTTTTTT.

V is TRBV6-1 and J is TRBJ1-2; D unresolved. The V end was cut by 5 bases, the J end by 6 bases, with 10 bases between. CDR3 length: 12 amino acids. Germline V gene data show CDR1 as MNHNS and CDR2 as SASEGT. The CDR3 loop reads CASSRPKDGYTF. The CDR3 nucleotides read TGTGCCAGCAGTCGGCCCAAGGATGGCTACACCTTC.

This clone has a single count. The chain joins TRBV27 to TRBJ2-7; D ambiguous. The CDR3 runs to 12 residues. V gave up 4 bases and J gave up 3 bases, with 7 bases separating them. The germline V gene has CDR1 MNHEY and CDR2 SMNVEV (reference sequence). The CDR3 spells CASSSSNYEQYF. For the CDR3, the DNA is TGTGCCAGCAGTTCTTCTAACTACGAGCAGTACTTC.

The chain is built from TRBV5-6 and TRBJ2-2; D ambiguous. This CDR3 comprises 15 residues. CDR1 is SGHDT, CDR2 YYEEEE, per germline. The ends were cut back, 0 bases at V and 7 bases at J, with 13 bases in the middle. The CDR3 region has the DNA TGTGCCAGCAGCTTGGCCGGCGTCGGTGTCGGGGAGCTGTTTTTT. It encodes CASSLAGVGVGELFF.

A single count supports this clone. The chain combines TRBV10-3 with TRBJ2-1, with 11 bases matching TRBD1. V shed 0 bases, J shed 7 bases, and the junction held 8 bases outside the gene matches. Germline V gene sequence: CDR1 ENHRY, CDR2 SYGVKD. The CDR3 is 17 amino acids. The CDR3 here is CAISESLGQGAGNEQFF. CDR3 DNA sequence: TGTGCCATCAGTGAGTCCTTAGGACAGGGGGCAGGGAATGAGCAGTTCTTC.

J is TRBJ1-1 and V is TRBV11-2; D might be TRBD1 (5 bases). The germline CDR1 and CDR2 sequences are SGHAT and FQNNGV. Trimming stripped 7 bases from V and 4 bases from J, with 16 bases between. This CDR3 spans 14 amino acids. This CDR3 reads CASILQVGGTEAFF. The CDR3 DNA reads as TGTGCCAGCATCCTACAGGTGGGGGGCACTGAAGCTTTCTTT.

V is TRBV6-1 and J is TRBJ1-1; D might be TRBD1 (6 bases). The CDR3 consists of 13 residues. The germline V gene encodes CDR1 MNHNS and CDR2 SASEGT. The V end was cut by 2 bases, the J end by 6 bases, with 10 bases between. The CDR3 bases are TGTGCCAGCAGTGAAAGACAGGTAGCTGAAGCTTTCTTT. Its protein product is CASSERQVAEAFF.

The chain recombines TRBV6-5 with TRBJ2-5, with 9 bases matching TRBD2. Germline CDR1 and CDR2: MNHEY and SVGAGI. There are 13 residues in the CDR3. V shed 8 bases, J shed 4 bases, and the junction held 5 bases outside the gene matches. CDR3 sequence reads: CASGGTSLETQYF. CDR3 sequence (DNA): TGTGCCAGCGGCGGGACTAGCTTAGAGACCCAGTACTTC.

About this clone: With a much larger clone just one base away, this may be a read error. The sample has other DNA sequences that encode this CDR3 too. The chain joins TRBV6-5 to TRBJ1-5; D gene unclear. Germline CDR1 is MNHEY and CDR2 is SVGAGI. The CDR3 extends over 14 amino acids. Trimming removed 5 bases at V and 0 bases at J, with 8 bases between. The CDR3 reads CASSDPNSNQPQHF. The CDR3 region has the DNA TGTGCCAGCAGTGATCCGAATAGCAATCAGCCCCAGCATTTT.

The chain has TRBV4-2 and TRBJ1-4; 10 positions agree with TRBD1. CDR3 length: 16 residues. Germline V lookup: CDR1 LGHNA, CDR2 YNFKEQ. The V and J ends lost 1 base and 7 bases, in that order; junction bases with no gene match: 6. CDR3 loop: CASSQGQGAVGEKLFF. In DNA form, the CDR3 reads TGTGCCAGCAGCCAAGGACAGGGGGCAGTCGGTGAAAAACTGTTTTTT.

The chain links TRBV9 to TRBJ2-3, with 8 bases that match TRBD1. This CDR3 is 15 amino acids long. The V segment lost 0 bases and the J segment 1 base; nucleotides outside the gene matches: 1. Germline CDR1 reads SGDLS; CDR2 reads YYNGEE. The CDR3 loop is CASSVVGQGTDTQYF. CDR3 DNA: TGTGCCAGCAGCGTAGTGGGACAGGGCACAGATACGCAGTATTTT.

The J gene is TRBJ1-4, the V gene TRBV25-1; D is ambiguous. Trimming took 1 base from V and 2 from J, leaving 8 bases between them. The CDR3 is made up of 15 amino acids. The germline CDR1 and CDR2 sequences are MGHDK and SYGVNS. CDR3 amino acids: CASSELGRTNEKLFF. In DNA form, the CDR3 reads TGTGCCAGCAGTGAATTGGGGAGGACTAATGAAAAACTGTTTTTT.

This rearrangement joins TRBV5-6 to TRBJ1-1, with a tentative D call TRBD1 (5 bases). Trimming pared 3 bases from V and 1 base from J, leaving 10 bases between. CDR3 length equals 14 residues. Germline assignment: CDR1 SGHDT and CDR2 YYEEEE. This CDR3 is CASSYGGRNTEAFF. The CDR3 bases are TGTGCCAGCAGCTACGGGGGGAGGAACACTGAAGCTTTCTTT.

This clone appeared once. The CDR3 region is CASSLAGQFEQYF. The DNA for the CDR3 is TGTGCCAGCAGTTTAGCAGGTCAGTTCGAGCAGTACTTC. This chain uses TRBV27 with TRBJ2-7; D unclear. This CDR3 has 13 amino acids. V lost 2 bases to trimming and J lost 6 bases, with 11 bases between them. CDR1 MNHEY and CDR2 SMNVEV come from the germline V gene (reference sequence).

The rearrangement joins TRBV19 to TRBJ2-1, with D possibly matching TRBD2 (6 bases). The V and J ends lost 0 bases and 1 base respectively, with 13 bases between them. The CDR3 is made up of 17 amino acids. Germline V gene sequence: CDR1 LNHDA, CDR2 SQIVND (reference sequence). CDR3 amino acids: CASSIDPPGGSYNEQFF. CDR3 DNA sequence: TGTGCCAGTAGTATAGATCCCCCCGGGGGTTCCTACAATGAGCAGTTCTTC.